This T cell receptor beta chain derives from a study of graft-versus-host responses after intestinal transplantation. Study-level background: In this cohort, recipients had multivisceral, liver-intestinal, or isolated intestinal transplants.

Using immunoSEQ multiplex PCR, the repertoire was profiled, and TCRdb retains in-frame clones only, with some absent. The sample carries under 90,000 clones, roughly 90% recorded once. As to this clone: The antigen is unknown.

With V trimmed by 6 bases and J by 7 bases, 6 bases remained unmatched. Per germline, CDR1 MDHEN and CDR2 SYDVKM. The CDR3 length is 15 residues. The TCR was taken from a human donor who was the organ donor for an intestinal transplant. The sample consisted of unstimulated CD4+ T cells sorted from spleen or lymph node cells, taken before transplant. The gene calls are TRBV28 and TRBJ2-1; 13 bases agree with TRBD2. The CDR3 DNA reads TGTGCCAGCAGGTTTCCGGGACTAGCGGGAAATGAGCAGTTCTTC. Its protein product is CASRFPGLAGNEQFF.